Following are 16 T cell receptor beta chains from one sample sequenced in a study of CD8+ T cells in alopecia areata. Once RNA had been extracted, it was reverse transcribed into cDNA to act as the sequencing template. Produced via immunoSEQ multiplex PCR; TCRdb's table is partial and in-frame only. The repertoire holds about 210,000 clones, with about three fifths as singletons. Treatment here: oral pan-JAK inhibitor, 5-10 mg twice daily. The sample consisted of CD4+ T cells sorted from blood, taken at week 4, from a patient treated with tofacitinib. These receptors originate from a human donor with alopecia areata.

The chain carries TRBV29-1 and TRBJ1-1, with D possibly TRBD1 on 6 matching bases. The germline CDR1 and CDR2 sequences are SQVTM and ANQGSEA. Between the trimmed V and J ends, which lost 6 bases and 4 bases, there was a span of 18 bases. The CDR3 has 14 amino acids. CDR3 protein: CSVRSSGGRTEAFF. The CDR3, as DNA: TGCAGCGTCAGATCTTCTGGGGGGCGCACTGAAGCTTTCTTT. The full variable domain, completed using reference TRBV29-1 and TRBJ1-1, is SAVISQKPSRDICQRGTSLTIQCQVDSQVTMMFWYRQQPGQSLTLIATANQGSEATYESGFVIDKFPISRPNLTFSTLTVSNMSPEDSSIYLCSVRSSGGRTEAFFGQGTRLTVV.

V and J are TRBV30 and TRBJ2-1; 9 positions match TRBD1. V was clipped by 5 bases and J by 3 bases; unmatched bases: 11. The CDR3 is 16 residues long. CDR1 and CDR2 from the germline V gene are GTSNPN and SVGIG (reference sequence). DNA for the CDR3: TGTGCCTGGTCGAAACCGGGACAGGGCTACTACAATGAGCAGTTCTTC. Translation: CAWSKPGQGYYNEQFF.

This clone was counted only a few times. This sequence joins TRBV19 and TRBJ1-1; D gene uncertain. The germline V and J ends were trimmed by 5 bases and 5 bases, with 12 bases remaining between them. Germline V lookup: CDR1 LNHDA, CDR2 SQIVND (reference sequence). This CDR3 comprises 13 residues. CDR3 bases: TGTGCCAGTAGTTCGCAGAGAGGGACTGAAGCTTTCTTT. Translating it yields CASSSQRGTEAFF.

V usage is TRBV10-3 and J usage is TRBJ2-6; D gene uncertain. The CDR3 consists of 13 residues. Looked up from germline, CDR1 is ENHRY and CDR2 is SYGVKD. Trimming took 6 bases from V and 3 from J, leaving 6 bases between them. CDR3 sequence (DNA): TGTGCCATCAGAGTTGATGGGGCCAACGTCCTGACTTTC. It specifies CAIRVDGANVLTF.

The table lists this clone with a few counts. The chain carries TRBV11-2 and TRBJ2-7; D gene uncertain. This CDR3 spans 15 amino acids. CDR1 SGHAT and CDR2 FQNNGV come from the germline V gene. The V gene lost 1 base and the J gene lost 0 bases, with 10 bases spanning the gap. CDR3 DNA: TGTGCCAGCAGCTTAGCACAAACTATCTCCTACGAGCAGTACTTC. This gives the protein CASSLAQTISYEQYF.

The V call is TRBV4-3, the J call TRBJ1-2; D possibly corresponds to TRBD1 (6 bases). Germline loops: CDR1 LGHNA, CDR2 YSLEER. The V end lost 3 bases, the J end lost 7 bases, and 12 bases lay between the germline ends. The CDR3 totals 13 residues. The CDR3 sequence is CASSHGGGSGYTF. The CDR3 coding sequence is TGCGCCAGCAGCCATGGAGGGGGGTCTGGCTACACCTTC.

This clone was observed once. The rearrangement joins TRBV2 to TRBJ1-1; D gene unclear. From germline, CDR1 is SNHLY and CDR2 FYNNEI. This CDR3 has 11 amino acids. Trimming shortened V by 2 bases and J by 11 bases, and 9 bases separated the two germline ends. The CDR3 sequence is CASSEQAWAFF. The CDR3 region has the DNA TGTGCCAGCAGTGAACAGGCGTGGGCTTTCTTT.

V usage is TRBV6-5 and J usage is TRBJ1-1; no definite D call. V was cut by 5 bases and J by 4 bases, with 11 bases left in between. The length of the CDR3 is 13 residues. The germline V gene encodes CDR1 MNHEY and CDR2 SVGAGI. In DNA form, the CDR3 reads TGTGCCAGCAGTAAAACGACGGGCACTGAAGCTTTCTTT. The encoded protein is CASSKTTGTEAFF.

The chain recombines TRBV2 with TRBJ2-7, with 9 bases matching TRBD1. The CDR3 totals 15 residues. With V trimmed by 4 bases and J by 2 bases, 6 bases remained unmatched. Germline-derived CDR1 and CDR2 are SNHLY and FYNNEI. CDR3 sequence (DNA): TGTGCCAGCAGTGCACTAAGGACAGGGGCCTACGAGCAGTACTTC. Amino acid sequence: CASSALRTGAYEQYF. Supplemented by reference TRBV2 and TRBJ2-7, the full variable domain reads EPEVTQTPSHQVTQMGQEVILRCVPISNHLYFYWYRQILGQKVEFLVSFYNNEISEKSEIFDDQFSVERPDGSNFTLKIRSTKLEDSAMYFCASSALRTGAYEQYFGPGTRLTVT.

V and J are TRBV30 and TRBJ1-3, with D possibly TRBD1 on 6 matching bases. The V end was cut by 6 bases, the J end by 4 bases, with 16 bases between. Germline lookup yields CDR1 GTSNPN and CDR2 SVGIG (reference sequence). The CDR3 sequence is 14 residues long. The CDR3: CACPGGGFGNTIYF. The CDR3 nucleotides read TGTGCCTGCCCAGGCGGGGGCTTCGGAAACACCATATATTTT.

CDR3 nucleotides: TGTGCCAGCAGTGAGGGAGGGCGCGTGGAGCAGTACTTC. It encodes CASSEGGRVEQYF. The chain employs TRBV2 and TRBJ2-7, with 7 bases fitting TRBD2. Germline loops: CDR1 SNHLY, CDR2 FYNNEI. This CDR3 spans 13 amino acids. V shed 3 bases and J 7 bases; nucleotides not matched to a gene: 6.

A remark on this clone: A read error may produce the germline difference seen at one junction end. This chain links TRBV29-1 with TRBJ2-2; maybe TRBD2 (5 bases). This CDR3 contains 14 residues. Germline V gene sequence: CDR1 SQVTM, CDR2 ANQGSEA. Here the CDR3 DNA reads TGCAGCGTTGATGTGGCCCCGAACACCGGGGAGCTATTTTTT. Translating it yields CSVDVAPNTGELFF.

The V gene is TRBV6-5, the J gene TRBJ2-3, with 12 bases matching TRBD2. Germline V gene data show CDR1 as MNHEY and CDR2 as SVGAGI. The CDR3 spans 16 residues. After removal of 2 bases from V and 4 bases from J, the junction contained 4 bases not matched to a gene. The CDR3 DNA follows: TGTGCCAGCAGTTACCTTCTAGCGGGGGGGGCAGATACGCAGTATTTT. Translation gives CASSYLLAGGADTQYF.

The rearrangement uses TRBV2 and TRBJ2-2, with D uncertain. The CDR3 runs 14 residues. The germline V gene has CDR1 SNHLY and CDR2 FYNNEI. Trimming took off 6 bases at V and 4 bases at J, with 12 bases between the two ends. The CDR3 here is CASRGPLGTGELFF. In DNA, the CDR3 is TGTGCCAGCAGAGGACCCCTCGGCACCGGGGAGCTGTTTTTT.

This chain connects TRBV6-1 to TRBJ2-2; D remains ambiguous. Trimming removed 7 bases from V and 6 bases from J, with 15 bases in between. The germline gives CDR1 MNHNS, CDR2 SASEGT. This CDR3 has 14 amino acids. The DNA for the CDR3 is TGTGCCAGCACCACAAAAACAACCGCCGGGGAGCTGTTTTTT. The encoded protein is CASTTKTTAGELFF.

The V call is TRBV29-1, the J call TRBJ1-1; TRBD1 agrees at 10 bases. V lost 7 bases and J lost 5; bases outside the gene matches: 7. This CDR3 contains 13 residues. Germline assignment: CDR1 SQVTM and CDR2 ANQGSEA. The CDR3 sequence is CSDRTGGKTEAFF. For the CDR3, the DNA is TGCAGCGATAGGACAGGGGGAAAGACTGAAGCTTTCTTT. The complete variable domain, with remaining parts taken from reference TRBV29-1 and TRBJ1-1, reads SAVISQKPSRDICQRGTSLTIQCQVDSQVTMMFWYRQQPGQSLTLIATANQGSEATYESGFVIDKFPISRPNLTFSTLTVSNMSPEDSSIYLCSDRTGGKTEAFFGQGTRLTVV.